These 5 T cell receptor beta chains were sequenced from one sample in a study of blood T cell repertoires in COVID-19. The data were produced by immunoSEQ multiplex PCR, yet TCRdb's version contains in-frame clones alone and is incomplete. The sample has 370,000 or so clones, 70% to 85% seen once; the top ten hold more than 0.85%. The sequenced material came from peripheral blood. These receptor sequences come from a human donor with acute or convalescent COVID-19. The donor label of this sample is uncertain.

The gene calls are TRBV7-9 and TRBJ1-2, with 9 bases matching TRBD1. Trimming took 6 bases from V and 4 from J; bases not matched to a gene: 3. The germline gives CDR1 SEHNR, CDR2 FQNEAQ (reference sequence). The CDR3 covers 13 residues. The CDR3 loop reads CASRPQGAYGYTF. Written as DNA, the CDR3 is TGTGCCAGCAGACCACAGGGGGCCTATGGCTACACCTTC.

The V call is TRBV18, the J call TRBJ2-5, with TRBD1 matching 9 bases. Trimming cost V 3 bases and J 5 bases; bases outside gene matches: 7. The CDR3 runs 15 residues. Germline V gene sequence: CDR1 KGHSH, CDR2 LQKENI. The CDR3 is CASSPEKTGGETQYF. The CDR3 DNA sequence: TGTGCCAGCTCACCGGAAAAGACAGGGGGGGAGACCCAGTACTTC. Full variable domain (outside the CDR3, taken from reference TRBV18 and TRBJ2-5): NAGVMQNPRHLVRRRGQEARLRCSPMKGHSHVYWYRQLPEEGLKFMVYLQKENIIDESGMPKERFSAEFPKEGPSILRIQQVVRGDSAAYFCASSPEKTGGETQYFGPGTRLLVL.

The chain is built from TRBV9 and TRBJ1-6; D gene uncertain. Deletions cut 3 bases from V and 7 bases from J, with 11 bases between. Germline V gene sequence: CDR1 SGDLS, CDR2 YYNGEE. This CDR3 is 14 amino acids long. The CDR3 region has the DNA TGTGCCAGCAGCGCGGATAAGAGGAATTCACCCCTCCACTTT. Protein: CASSADKRNSPLHF.

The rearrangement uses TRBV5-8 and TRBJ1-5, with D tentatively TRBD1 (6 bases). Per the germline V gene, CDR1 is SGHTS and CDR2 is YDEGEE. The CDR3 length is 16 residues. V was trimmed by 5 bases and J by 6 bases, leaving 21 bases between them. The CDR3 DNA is TGTGCCAGCAGTATAAATACAGGGTTTGGGAGTCAGCCCCAGCATTTT. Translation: CASSINTGFGSQPQHF.

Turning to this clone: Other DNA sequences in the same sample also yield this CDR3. CDR3 region: CASSPGQGGQPQHF. CDR3 in DNA: TGTGCCAGCAGCCCGGGACAGGGTGGGCAGCCCCAGCATTTT. This chain joins TRBV3-1 (or the pseudogene TRBV3-2) and TRBJ1-5, with TRBD1 matching 9 bases. Per the germline V gene, CDR1 is LGHDT and CDR2 is YNNKEL (reference sequence). This CDR3 is built from 14 residues. V trimming: 4 bases; J trimming: 7 bases; junction bases outside the gene matches: 5.